Detailed here is one T cell receptor (beta chain). This clone has only one observation. Its recognized antigen is unknown. Per-base quality was not reported, and no clone a single base away is much larger than it. This specimen belongs to a study of cytomegalovirus exposure and HLA in healthy donors (dated by TCRdb to 2015 to 2018). Study-level background: According to an earlier analysis of several hundred of the donors, 150 million to 200 million T cells yielded over 100 million unique TCR beta sequences and around 280 Gb of sequence data. Rather than drawing on any new phenotypic data, the later analysis identified candidate immune exposures from TCR beta sequences and the way those sequences occurred across donors. Alongside the repertoire data, information on donor age, sex, ethnicity and CMV serostatus was compiled. Using immunosequencing, the study profiled T cell repertoires from 666 subjects and related those repertoires to cytomegalovirus serostatus. Among the approximately 430 genotyped donors, around 81% belonged to the genetic ancestry cluster associated with self-reported Caucasian donors. Genome-wide SNP genotypes for about 65% of the 666 donors were used in a later genetic analysis, which treated that subset as a discovery cohort. Typing coverage varied by locus: roughly 629-640 donors for A, B, C, DRB1 and DQB1; approximately 520 for DQA1; 600 to 610 for DPA1; roughly 470 for DPB1. On average, roughly 240,000 unique TCR beta nucleotide sequences were sequenced per donor among 398 genotyped donors of the cohort, with approximately 18% of those sequences being non-productive. In an earlier analysis of several hundred of the donors, high-throughput TCR beta sequencing was used to judge whether each TCR beta V gene segment behaved as functional or pseudogenic. About 300 gigabases of sequencing data and tens of millions of unique TCR sequences were included in an early release covering about 600 HLA-typed donors. All discovery cohort repertoires had been generated on a single sequencing platform. High-throughput TCR immunosequencing, statistical association of individual TCRs with disease status, and machine learning were combined to predict cytomegalovirus infection status. To study patterns of TCR occurrence, a later analysis re-analyzed previously published TCR beta repertoires from just over 650 donors and added high-resolution HLA genotyping. Class I and class II HLA loci were covered by the typing at four-digit resolution. Four to six DR-DQ haplotypes were handled as single units for association and clustering, since linkage in the cohort was strong. A separate validation cohort of 100 to 150 different subjects was used in addition to the 666-subject first cohort. The study aimed to test whether cataloging public T cell receptors could reveal signatures of past pathogen exposure.

From a lookup of the germline V gene (reference sequence), CDR1 and CDR2 are GTSNPN and SVGIG. Trimming costs V 3 bases and J 5 bases, and their ends lie 13 bases apart. Spanning cysteine to phenylalanine, the CDR3 consists of 13 amino acids. Only the CDR3 part of the read is kept: 39 bases, read in frame from the first base. The method was the immunoSEQ multiplex PCR assay. For the multiplex PCR, a mixture combining 60 forward primers for TCR Vbeta segments and 13 reverse primers for TCR Jbeta segments was used. Amplification of the CDR3 region of rearranged TCR beta genes was performed with a multiplex PCR assay on genomic DNA. The Illumina HiSeq System was used to sequence the amplified TCR beta libraries as 87-base-pair reads. The original pipeline was this. In a later analysis, some 80 million unique TCR beta chains were counted across the 500 to 850 repertoires, and roughly 11 million of these chains were shared by at least two donors. Raw reads were error-corrected and collapsed into unique sequences by a nearest-neighbor algorithm in which closely related sequences were merged to remove PCR and sequencing errors. To assign V, D and J gene segments, CDR3 sequences were aligned to IMGT reference sequences. For a sequence to be retained, a match of at least six nucleotides to both a V gene segment and a J gene segment was required. A rearrangement counted as productive if the CDR3 had no stop codons and remained in frame with V and J, and every other rearrangement counted as non-productive. CDR3 was defined by IMGT convention, running from the second conserved V-encoded cysteine to the conserved J-encoded phenylalanine. In an earlier analysis of more than 550 of the donors, sequences lacking an unambiguous match to a single V gene segment were excluded. An earlier analysis of almost 600 of the donors classified V segments as functional when productive rearrangements were above 56.7% and as segregating when the standard deviation between donors was above 5%. To diagnose cytomegalovirus status from the catalog of TCR beta chain sequences, a statistical classification framework was built. In a later analysis, TCR nucleotide sequences were compared against IMGT/GENE-DB human TR gene sequences so that V and J genes could be assigned. Using the TCRdist pipeline, a later analysis assigned CDR3 sequences along with most-parsimonious VDJ recombination scenarios. In a later analysis, each TCR beta chain was defined by its CDR3 amino acid sequence together with its V-gene family, and reads lacking a unique V-gene family were excluded. A later analysis removed 592 highly shared, low-generation-probability nucleotide sequences to deal with suspected cross-contamination and a sequencing artifact. For each public chain, a later analysis derived a clonal expansion index from normalized ranks of inferred template counts within each repertoire. In a later analysis, generation probabilities were computed using a VDJ recombination model fitted to out-of-frame rearrangements, and the results were checked against IGoR. In a later analysis, hypergeometric tests were used to score TCR-TCR, TCR-HLA and TCR-CMV co-occurrence, with a repertoire-size bias correction applied to TCR pairs. To estimate false discovery rates, a later analysis permuted the HLA or CMV assignments 20 times. In a later analysis, co-occurring TCRs were grouped using DBSCAN, with TCRdist sequence similarity added in when clustering inside HLA-allele-positive subsets. Repertoires with fewer than 30,000 or more than 120,000 public chains, plus five repertoires with anomalous nucleotide sharing, were excluded from co-occurrence clustering. What TCRdb holds here is the immuneACCESS table cut down to in-frame rearrangements. Part of the clones is not present; checked against another copy, under half of the missing clones reflect an unresolved V gene, and the others are unexplained. That table is the source of V, J and clone size, and D and trimming were worked out from the DNA. Present in this sample are approximately 99,000 clones, about 80% of which were seen just once. The ten most abundant clones make up under 4% of the sample.

The cohort was made up of 500 to 850 healthy bone marrow donors. Cohort members were all nominally healthy when sampled, although unrecorded immune exposures were likely present. The donor tested CMV seropositive and was one of the 289 seropositive cohort members. Every donor gave a peripheral blood sample, and the peripheral blood mononuclear cells from that sample were used for TCR beta sequencing. The Qiagen DNeasy Blood Extraction Kit was used to extract genomic DNA from the blood cell samples. What the research found in general, with its limitations: In both the original and validation cohorts, the classifier was reported to diagnose cytomegalovirus status with high specificity and sensitivity. The authors suggested that the approach could potentially be extended to other disease states and immunological phenotypes. In the study, 150 to 200 TCR beta chains were listed as associated with cytomegalovirus. Some IMGT-functional V segments, including TRBV6-2 and TRBV6-3, could not be distinguished by the 87-base-pair reads and were therefore excluded. A group of highly shared sequence variants was considered likely to be a technical artifact of the sequencing pipeline. In this cohort, only TCR beta chains were sequenced, and detectable features were limited by the absence of alpha or paired-chain data. Compared with the 666-donor mean, donors in an Asian-associated ancestry cluster had fewer N-insertions in productive TCRs, according to a later genetic analysis. In a later analysis, HLA-associated TCR beta chains were found to be more clonally expanded and to have lower generation probabilities than equally common non-associated chains. CMV serostatus was the only immune exposure information available for the cohort. Most TCR sequences were observed very rarely across donors, whereas some public TCRs were present in many individuals. A later analysis reported that several top co-occurrence clusters appeared linked to parvovirus B19, influenza, CMV and Epstein-Barr virus. V-gene and J-gene trimming of TCR beta chains was associated with a missense DCLRE1C variant in a later genetic analysis, and the association was replicated in an independent cohort. HLA typing was unavailable for some donors at each locus, so association tests used only the typed subset. Fewer than 20 rarely observed V segments, including chromosome 9 orphons, were excluded from the earlier analysis of about 500 of the donors because counts were too low. According to a later analysis, most CMV-associated TCR beta chains appeared to be HLA-restricted, and the HLA associations seemed to be driven largely by CMV exposure. Roughly uniform sequencing depth across donors was assumed in presence/absence analyses, although this assumption may not hold. In vitro tests confirmed that a few of the cytomegalovirus-associated TCR beta chains recognize cytomegalovirus antigens. Assigning TCR associations to individual alleles was difficult when HLA alleles, especially DR and DQ, strongly co-occurred. In a later analysis, the rate of TCR association differed among HLA loci, with DRB1 alleles having the most associated TCRs and HLA-C alleles having the fewest. Specific HLA alleles were associated with some 15,000 TCR beta sequences at a false discovery rate of 0.05 in a later analysis. A further reported finding was that TCR beta sequences accurately predicted the HLA-A and HLA-B alleles for most subjects in the first cohort. In an earlier analysis of under 600 of the donors, most TCR beta V segments were observed in productive rearrangements about 90% or about 30% of the time, broadly matching IMGT annotations. Linkage disequilibrium might explain the correlated functional status among segregating V segments, but an unknown experimental factor could not be ruled out.

The rearrangement joined TRBV30 to TRBJ2-5; TRBD1 might be the D gene, on 7 matching bases. The receptor was isolated from a male donor in good health and CMV-seropositive. Sequencing was carried out using PBMCs. The CDR3: CAWSTGAGETQYF. In nucleotides, the sequence is TGTGCCTGGAGCACAGGGGCGGGGGAGACCCAGTACTTC.